This T cell receptor beta chain was identified in a study of CD8 T cells in ankylosing spondylitis. CDR3 length equals 14 residues. The V and J ends lost 3 bases and 1 base, in that order; junction bases with no gene match: 2. Germline V gives CDR1 SGDLS, CDR2 YYNGEE. From the 5' RACE reads, TCRdb called clonotypes with MiXCR, one entry per CDR3 protein. This sample has tens of thousands of distinct CDR3 sequences, with over 2% found just once. This clonotype was picked up many times. The chain has TRBV9 and TRBJ2-3, with TRBD1 identical over 7 bases. Material: blood, either unsorted or a sorted T cell fraction (not recorded which). The receptor was isolated from a female donor with ankylosing spondylitis or in good health (not recorded which). The CDR3 loop reads CASSAQGGTDTQYF. DNA for the CDR3: TGTGCCAGCAGCGCCCAGGGGGGCACAGATACGCAGTATTTT.